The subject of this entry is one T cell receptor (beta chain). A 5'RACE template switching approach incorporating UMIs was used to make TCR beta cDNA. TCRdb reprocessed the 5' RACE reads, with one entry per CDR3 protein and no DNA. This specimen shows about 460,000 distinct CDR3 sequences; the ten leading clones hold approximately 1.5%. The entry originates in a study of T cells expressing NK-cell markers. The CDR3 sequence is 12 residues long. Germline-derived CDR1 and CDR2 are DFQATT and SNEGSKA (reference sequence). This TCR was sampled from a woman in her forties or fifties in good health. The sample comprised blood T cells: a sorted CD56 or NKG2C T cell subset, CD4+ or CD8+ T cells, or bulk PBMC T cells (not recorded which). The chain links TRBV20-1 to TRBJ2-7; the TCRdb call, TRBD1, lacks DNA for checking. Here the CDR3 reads CSAYGTGAEQYF.